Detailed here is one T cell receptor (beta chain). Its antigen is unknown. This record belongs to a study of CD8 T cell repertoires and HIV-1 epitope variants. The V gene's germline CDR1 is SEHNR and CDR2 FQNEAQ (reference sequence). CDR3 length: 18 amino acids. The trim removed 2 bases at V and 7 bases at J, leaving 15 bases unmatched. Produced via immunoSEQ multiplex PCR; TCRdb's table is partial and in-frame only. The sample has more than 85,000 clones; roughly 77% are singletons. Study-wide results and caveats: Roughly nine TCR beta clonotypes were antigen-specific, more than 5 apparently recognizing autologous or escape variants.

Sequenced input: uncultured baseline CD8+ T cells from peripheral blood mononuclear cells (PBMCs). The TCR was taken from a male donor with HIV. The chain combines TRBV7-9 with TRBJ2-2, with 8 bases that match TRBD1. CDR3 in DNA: TGTGCCAGCAGCTTATTCAGCTGGGGTGCAGGGGGCTTCGGGGAGCTGTTTTTT. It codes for CASSLFSWGAGGFGELFF.